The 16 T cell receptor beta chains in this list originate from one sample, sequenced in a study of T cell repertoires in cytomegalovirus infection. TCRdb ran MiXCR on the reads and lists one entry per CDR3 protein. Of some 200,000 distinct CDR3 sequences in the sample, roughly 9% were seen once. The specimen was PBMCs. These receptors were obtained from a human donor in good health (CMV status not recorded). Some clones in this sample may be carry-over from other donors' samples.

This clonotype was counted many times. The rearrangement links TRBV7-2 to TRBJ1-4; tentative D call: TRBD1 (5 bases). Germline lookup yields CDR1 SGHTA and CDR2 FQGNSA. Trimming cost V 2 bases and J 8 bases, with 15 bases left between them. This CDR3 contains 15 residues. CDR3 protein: CASSLLGQGEEKLFF. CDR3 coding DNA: TGTGCCAGCAGCTTACTAGGACAAGGAGAGGAAAAACTGTTTTTT.

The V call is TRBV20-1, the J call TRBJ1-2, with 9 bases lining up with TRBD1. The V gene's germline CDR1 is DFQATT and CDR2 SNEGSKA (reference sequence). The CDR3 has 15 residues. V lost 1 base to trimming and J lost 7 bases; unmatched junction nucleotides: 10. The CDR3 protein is CSARASRTGAGGYTF. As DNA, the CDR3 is TGCAGTGCTAGAGCCAGCAGGACAGGGGCGGGTGGCTACACCTTC.

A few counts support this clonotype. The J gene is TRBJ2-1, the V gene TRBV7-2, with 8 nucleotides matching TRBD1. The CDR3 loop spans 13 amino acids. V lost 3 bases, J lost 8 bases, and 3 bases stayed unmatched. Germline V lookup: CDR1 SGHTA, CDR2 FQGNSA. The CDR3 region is CASSLDRADEQFF. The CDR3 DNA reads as TGTGCCAGCAGCTTGGACAGGGCGGATGAGCAGTTCTTC.

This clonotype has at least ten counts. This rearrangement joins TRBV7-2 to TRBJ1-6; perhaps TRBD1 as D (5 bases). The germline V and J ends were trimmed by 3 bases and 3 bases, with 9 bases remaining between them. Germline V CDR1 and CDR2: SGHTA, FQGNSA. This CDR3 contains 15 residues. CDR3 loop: CASSFTGNYNSPLHF. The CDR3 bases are TGTGCCAGCAGCTTTACAGGAAACTATAATTCACCCCTCCACTTT.

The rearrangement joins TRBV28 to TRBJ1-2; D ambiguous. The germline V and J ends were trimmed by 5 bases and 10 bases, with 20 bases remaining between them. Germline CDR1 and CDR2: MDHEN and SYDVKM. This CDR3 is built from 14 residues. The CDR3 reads CASSAATSFQAYTF. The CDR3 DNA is TGTGCCAGCAGTGCCGCCACCTCCTTTCAGGCCTACACCTTC.

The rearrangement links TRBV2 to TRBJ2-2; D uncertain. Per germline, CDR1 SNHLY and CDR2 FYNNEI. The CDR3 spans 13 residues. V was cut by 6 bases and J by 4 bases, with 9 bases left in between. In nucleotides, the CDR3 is TGTGCCAGCAGCGCGTTGAGCACCGGGGAGCTGTTTTTT. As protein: CASSALSTGELFF. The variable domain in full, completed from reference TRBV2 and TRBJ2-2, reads EPEVTQTPSHQVTQMGQEVILRCVPISNHLYFYWYRQILGQKVEFLVSFYNNEISEKSEIFDDQFSVERPDGSNFTLKIRSTKLEDSAMYFCASSALSTGELFFGEGSRLTVL.

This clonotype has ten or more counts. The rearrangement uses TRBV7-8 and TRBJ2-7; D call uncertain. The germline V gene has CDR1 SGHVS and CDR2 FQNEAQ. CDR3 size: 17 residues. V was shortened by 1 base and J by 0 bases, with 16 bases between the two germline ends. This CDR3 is CASSLVPPGRSSYEQYF. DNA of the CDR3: TGTGCCAGCAGCTTAGTACCTCCGGGCAGGAGCTCCTACGAGCAGTACTTC.

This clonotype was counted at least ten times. CDR3 DNA sequence: TGTGCCAGCAGCTACGGATTTATCTCCTACAATGAGCAGTTCTTC. It is translated as CASSYGFISYNEQFF. The chain employs TRBV7-2 and TRBJ2-1; the D is unclear. Germline lookup yields CDR1 SGHTA and CDR2 FQGNSA. The CDR3 has 15 amino acids. The germline V and J ends were trimmed by 4 bases and 0 bases, with 10 bases remaining between them.

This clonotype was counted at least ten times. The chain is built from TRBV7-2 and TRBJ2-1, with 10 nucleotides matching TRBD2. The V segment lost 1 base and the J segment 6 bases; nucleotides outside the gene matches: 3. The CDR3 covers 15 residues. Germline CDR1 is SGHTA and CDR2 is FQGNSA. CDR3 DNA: TGTGCCAGCAGCTTAGTAGCGGGAGGCGGCAATGAGCAGTTCTTC. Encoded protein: CASSLVAGGGNEQFF.

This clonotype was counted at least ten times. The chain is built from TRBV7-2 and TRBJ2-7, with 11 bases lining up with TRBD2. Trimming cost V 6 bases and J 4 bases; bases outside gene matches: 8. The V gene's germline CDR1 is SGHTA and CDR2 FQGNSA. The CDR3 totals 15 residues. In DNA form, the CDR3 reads TGTGCCAGCAGTCAGACTAGCGGGGCTCCATACGAGCAGTACTTC. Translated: CASSQTSGAPYEQYF.

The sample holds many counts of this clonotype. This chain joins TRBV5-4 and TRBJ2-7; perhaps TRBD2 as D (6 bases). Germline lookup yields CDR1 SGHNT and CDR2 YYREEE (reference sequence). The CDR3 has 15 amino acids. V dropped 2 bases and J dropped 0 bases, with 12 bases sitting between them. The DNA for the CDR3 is TGTGCCAGCAGCTTAAGAGGGAGGAGCTCCTACGAGCAGTACTTC. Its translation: CASSLRGRSSYEQYF.

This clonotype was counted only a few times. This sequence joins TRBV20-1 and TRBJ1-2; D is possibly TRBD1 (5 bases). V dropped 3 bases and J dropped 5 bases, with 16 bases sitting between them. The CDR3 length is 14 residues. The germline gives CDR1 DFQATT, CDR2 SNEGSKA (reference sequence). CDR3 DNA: TGCAGTGCTAGCAACCCGACAGCTCTATATGGCTACACCTTC. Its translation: CSASNPTALYGYTF.

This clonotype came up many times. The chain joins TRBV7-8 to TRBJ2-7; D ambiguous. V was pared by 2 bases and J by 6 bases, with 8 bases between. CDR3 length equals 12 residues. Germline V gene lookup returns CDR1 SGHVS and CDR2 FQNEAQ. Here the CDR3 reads CASSLSLGEQYF. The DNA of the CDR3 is TGTGCCAGCAGCTTATCGTTGGGCGAGCAGTACTTC.

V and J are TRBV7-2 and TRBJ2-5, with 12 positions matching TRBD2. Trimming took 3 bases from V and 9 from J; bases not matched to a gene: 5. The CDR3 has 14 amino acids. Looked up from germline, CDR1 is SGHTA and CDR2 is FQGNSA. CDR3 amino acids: CASSLASGREAQYF. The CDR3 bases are TGTGCCAGCAGCTTGGCTAGCGGGAGGGAGGCCCAGTACTTC.

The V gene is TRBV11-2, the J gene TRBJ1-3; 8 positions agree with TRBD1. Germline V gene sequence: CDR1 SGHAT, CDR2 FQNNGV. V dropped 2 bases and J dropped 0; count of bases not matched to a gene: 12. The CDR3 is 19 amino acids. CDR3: CASSLLTRGQVHSGNTIYF. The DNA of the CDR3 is TGTGCCAGCAGCTTACTTACTCGGGGACAGGTGCACTCTGGAAACACCATATATTTT.

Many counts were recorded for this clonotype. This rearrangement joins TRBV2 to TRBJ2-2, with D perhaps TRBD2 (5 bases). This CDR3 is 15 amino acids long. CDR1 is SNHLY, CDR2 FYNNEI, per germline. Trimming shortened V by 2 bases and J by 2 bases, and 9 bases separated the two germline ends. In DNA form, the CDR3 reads TGTGCCAGCAGTGAAACTAGTCTTAACACCGGGGAGCTGTTTTTT. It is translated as CASSETSLNTGELFF.